This T cell receptor (beta chain) was identified in a study of CD8 T cells in Susac syndrome. Study-level points and caveats: The study acknowledged a relatively small number of individuals in its TCR sequencing and HLA analysis.

Trimming pared 3 bases from V and 1 base from J, leaving 10 bases between. CDR1 and CDR2 from the germline V gene are MNHEY and SMNVEV (reference sequence). The CDR3 loop spans 14 amino acids. About this clonotype itself: Its specificity is unknown.

The study used treatment-naive patients who had stable or active relapsing-remitting disease as multiple sclerosis controls. Random hexamers served to reverse transcribe roughly 0.45 to 1 ug RNA. An immunoSEQ multiplex PCR generated amplified TCR beta CDR3 products spanning 54 Vbeta and 13 Jbeta. A single record per CDR3 protein comes from TCRdb applying MiXCR to the immunoSEQ multiplex PCR reads. This table holds about 440,000 distinct CDR3 sequences, around 85% found once. The clonotype was recovered from a human donor with multiple sclerosis. The sample comprised CD8+ T cells from PBMCs. This chain uses TRBV27 with TRBJ2-7; maybe TRBD1 (6 bases). CDR3 protein: CASSFQGPSYEQYF. CDR3 bases: TGTGCCAGCAGTTTTCAGGGGCCTTCCTACGAGCAGTACTTC.